This T cell receptor (beta chain) derives from a study of T cell repertoires in cytomegalovirus infection. Study as a whole: Indicated by public TCR beta signatures were CMV infection and matching HLA type.

V lost 5 bases and J lost 4; bases outside the gene matches: 6. Germline loops: CDR1 LNHDA, CDR2 SQIVND (reference sequence). This CDR3 region has 15 residues. Each CDR3 protein is one row after TCRdb ran MiXCR on the reads. In the table there are about 920,000 distinct CDR3 sequences, about a third of which are singletons. Study results and caveats: It was HLA-C-restricted CMV-specific TCR beta clonotypes that dominated the response ex vivo. Totalled public TCR beta family frequency picked out people who carried CMV plus the relevant HLA.

This clonotype was observed a single time. As yet, its antigen is unknown. The material was cultured CD8+ T cells from PBMCs, obtained from culture after CMV antigen stimulation. The chain carries TRBV19 and TRBJ2-3; the match to TRBD2 covers 10 bases. This TCR derives from a human donor in good health (CMV status not recorded). Some clones in this sample may be carry-over from other donors' samples. The CDR3 DNA is TGTGCCAGTAGTGTTTCTAGCGGGGGAGCAGATACGCAGTATTTT. Translation: CASSVSSGGADTQYF.